The 14 T cell receptor beta chains presented below share a single source sample, sequenced in a study of identical twins. TCRdb ran MiXCR on the 5' RACE reads and lists one entry per CDR3 protein. This table has 350,000 to 400,000 distinct CDR3 sequences, approximately 9.1% appearing once. Sequencing input: naive T cells sorted from blood. The origin of the receptors is a woman in her forties or fifties in good health.

This clonotype was observed at least ten times. This rearrangement joins TRBV5-1 to TRBJ2-2, with unresolved D. V lost 0 bases and J 6 bases, leaving 6 bases between the germline ends. From germline, CDR1 is SGHRS and CDR2 YFSETQ. The CDR3 extends over 13 amino acids. CDR3: CASSLAISGELFF. Written as DNA, the CDR3 is TGCGCCAGCAGCTTGGCTATTTCCGGGGAGCTGTTTTTT.

A few counts support this clonotype. The chain recombines TRBV5-1 with TRBJ1-2; D is perhaps TRBD1 (5 bases). Trimming removed 7 bases from V and 3 bases from J, with 19 bases in between. CDR1 and CDR2 (germline): SGHRS, YFSETQ. The CDR3 consists of 15 residues. The CDR3 loop reads CASQPGGTNHYGYTF. For the CDR3, the DNA is TGCGCCAGCCAGCCTGGTGGGACCAACCACTATGGCTACACCTTC. Supplemented by reference TRBV5-1 and TRBJ1-2, the full variable domain reads KAGVTQTPRYLIKTRGQQVTLSCSPISGHRSVSWYQQTPGQGLQFLFEYFSETQRNKGNFPGRFSGRQFSNSRSEMNVSTLELGDSALYLCASQPGGTNHYGYTFGSGTRLTVV.

The CDR3 region has the DNA TGTGCCAGCAGTTCTCTGTTTAAACTAACGTCCGGGGAGCTGTTTTTT. Protein sequence: CASSSLFKLTSGELFF. The rearrangement joins TRBV12-3 or TRBV12-4 to TRBJ2-2, with D hard to call. The CDR3 extends over 16 amino acids. Trimming pared 4 bases from V and 6 bases from J, leaving 18 bases between.

There are many counts of this clonotype. The J gene is TRBJ2-7, the V gene TRBV5-1; D not certain. From germline, CDR1 is SGHRS and CDR2 YFSETQ. This CDR3 region has 13 residues. Trimming pared 4 bases from V and 2 bases from J, leaving 10 bases between. DNA for the CDR3: TGCGCCAGCAGCCTAGACGGAGCCTACGAGCAGTACTTC. It codes for CASSLDGAYEQYF.

To note about this clonotype: A much larger clonotype is one base distant, so this may be a read error. V usage is TRBV3-1 and J usage is TRBJ2-1; TRBD2 is a possible D gene (6 bases). The V end lost 4 bases, the J end lost 9 bases, and 13 bases lay between the germline ends. The CDR3 runs to 13 residues. Germline V gene data show CDR1 as LGHDT and CDR2 as YNNKEL (reference sequence). The DNA of the CDR3 is TGTGCCAGCAGCCCTACTATAGCGGCTGAGCAGTTCTTC. Translated, it gives CASSPTIAAEQFF.

This clonotype was seen repeatedly, ten times or more. The V and J genes are TRBV5-1 and TRBJ2-2; no firm D call. The CDR3 extends over 13 amino acids. The germline gives CDR1 SGHRS, CDR2 YFSETQ. V gave up 9 bases and J gave up 2 bases, with 11 bases separating them. The CDR3: CATWQPNTGELFF. CDR3 in DNA: TGCGCCACCTGGCAGCCTAACACCGGGGAGCTGTTTTTT.

This clonotype was seen a few times. The V gene is TRBV19, the J gene TRBJ2-5, with TRBD1 matching 8 bases. Germline loops: CDR1 LNHDA, CDR2 SQIVND (reference sequence). CDR3 length equals 15 residues. The trim removed 4 bases at V and 1 base at J, leaving 5 bases unmatched. The CDR3 protein is CASSTGGPLQETQYF. Here the CDR3 DNA reads TGTGCCAGTAGTACAGGGGGCCCCCTCCAAGAGACCCAGTACTTC.

This clonotype came up a few times. The chain uses TRBV5-1 and TRBJ2-5; TRBD1 matches 7 bases. Trimming took 1 base from V and 5 from J; bases not matched to a gene: 5. Germline loops: CDR1 SGHRS, CDR2 YFSETQ. This CDR3 contains 14 residues. The CDR3 DNA reads TGCGCCAGCAGCTTGAAGGGGGCCCAGGAGACCCAGTACTTC. Encoded protein: CASSLKGAQETQYF.

This clonotype was seen only a few times. The CDR3 bases are TGTGCCAGCAGTCGGATTCCCACAGATACGCAGTATTTT. Protein: CASSRIPTDTQYF. This rearrangement joins TRBV3-1 to TRBJ2-3; D unresolved. Trimming shortened V by 6 bases and J by 2 bases, and 9 bases separated the two germline ends. Germline lookup yields CDR1 LGHDT and CDR2 YNNKEL (reference sequence). The CDR3 sequence is 13 residues long.

This sequence joins TRBV11-2 and TRBJ2-1, with unresolved D. The CDR3 is made up of 16 amino acids. Per germline, CDR1 SGHAT and CDR2 FQNNGV. V was trimmed by 1 base and J by 7 bases, leaving 17 bases between them. In nucleotides, the CDR3 is TGTGCCAGCAGCTTAGGCGGTGGCGCTCCTGTAAATGAGCAGTTCTTC. It yields the protein CASSLGGGAPVNEQFF.

In the case of this clonotype: This may stem from a read error, because a much larger clone lies one nucleotide away. The V and J genes are TRBV20-1 and TRBJ2-5; possibly TRBD1 for D (5 bases). This CDR3 comprises 15 residues. Germline loops: CDR1 DFQATT, CDR2 SNEGSKA (reference sequence). The CDR3 loop reads CGARDGQGFRETQYF. The CDR3 bases are TGCGGTGCTAGAGATGGGCAGGGTTTCCGAGAGACCCAGTACTTC.

J is TRBJ2-2 and V is TRBV4-1, with 13 bases identical to TRBD2. The CDR3 length is 17 residues. Per the germline V gene, CDR1 is MGHRA and CDR2 is YSYEKL. V was pared by 1 base and J by 7 bases, with 6 bases of the junction left unmatched. The CDR3 bases are TGCGCCAGCAGCCAAGGGACTAGCGGGAGCGGTAGCGGGGAGCTGTTTTTT. This encodes CASSQGTSGSGSGELFF.

V and J are TRBV4-2 and TRBJ2-4; 8 bases map to TRBD2. Germline CDR1 reads LGHNA; CDR2 reads YNFKEQ. The CDR3 length is 18 residues. With 1 base clipped from V and 0 bases from J, the junction kept 8 bases outside the gene matches. In DNA form, the CDR3 reads TGTGCCAGCAGCCAAGTAGCGGGAATTGACTTAGCCAAAAACATTCAGTACTTC. Translating gives CASSQVAGIDLAKNIQYF.

This clonotype was picked up a small number of times. The chain recombines TRBV13 with TRBJ1-5; D is unclear. Germline-derived CDR1 and CDR2 are PRHDT and FYEKMQ (reference sequence). Trimming stripped 4 bases from V and 3 bases from J, with 10 bases between. This CDR3 has 14 amino acids. The CDR3 nucleotides are TGTGCCAGCAGCTCCCGGGTCGACAATCAGCCCCAGCATTTT. Translating gives CASSSRVDNQPQHF.